These 24 T cell receptor beta chains share one sample of origin, sequenced in a study of T cell changes during pregnancy in multiple sclerosis. Assay used: immunoSEQ multiplex PCR; TCRdb lists only in-frame clones, some missing. The repertoire holds some 39,000 clones, with 88% as singletons. Sequenced here: CD8+ T cells from peripheral blood mononuclear cells, sampled in the first trimester of pregnancy. The receptors were gathered from a female donor with multiple sclerosis, enrolled in a pregnancy study.

CDR3 amino acids: CASSEQGIYNEQFF. The CDR3 DNA is TGTGCCAGCAGCGAACAGGGGATTTACAATGAGCAGTTCTTC. This chain links TRBV27 with TRBJ2-1; 7 bases line up with TRBD1. With 6 bases clipped from V and 4 bases from J, the junction kept 6 bases outside the gene matches. This CDR3 has 14 residues. Germline V gives CDR1 MNHEY, CDR2 SMNVEV (reference sequence).

The genes are TRBV19 and TRBJ1-2; 7 nucleotides align to TRBD1. Germline V CDR1 and CDR2: LNHDA, SQIVND (reference sequence). The CDR3 length is 16 residues. V lost 6 bases to trimming and J lost 4 bases; unmatched junction nucleotides: 14. The CDR3 sequence is CASSQRGTDYLYGYTF. The CDR3 DNA reads as TGTGCCAGTAGCCAGAGAGGGACAGATTATCTCTATGGCTACACCTTC. Variable domain in full (rest from reference TRBV19 and TRBJ1-2): DGGITQSPKYLFRKEGQNVTLSCEQNLNHDAMYWYRQDPGQGLRLIYYSQIVNDFQKGDIAEGYSVSREKKESFPLTVTSAQKNPTAFYLCASSQRGTDYLYGYTFGSGTRLTVV.

This chain uses TRBV9 with TRBJ1-2; D is unclear. Trimming removed 2 bases at V and 9 bases at J, with 17 bases between. Germline V lookup: CDR1 SGDLS, CDR2 YYNGEE. The CDR3 sequence is 14 residues long. CDR3 DNA sequence: TGTGCCAGCAGCGTGAACCGCGGGGATTGGCGCTACACCTTC. The encoded protein is CASSVNRGDWRYTF. Full variable domain (outside the CDR3, taken from reference TRBV9 and TRBJ1-2): DSGVTQTPKHLITATGQRVTLRCSPRSGDLSVYWYQQSLDQGLQFLIQYYNGEERAKGNILERFSAQQFPDLHSELNLSSLELGDSALYFCASSVNRGDWRYTFGSGTRLTVV.

In its sample, this clone was seen a few times. This chain joins TRBV6-4 and TRBJ2-3; D not resolved. CDR3 length: 15 amino acids. Trimming shortened V by 6 bases and J by 2 bases, and 15 bases separated the two germline ends. The germline CDR1 and CDR2 sequences are MRHNA and SNTAGT. CDR3 DNA sequence: TGTGCCAGCAGGAAAACTGTAGAGGTCACAGATACGCAGTATTTT. Translating it yields CASRKTVEVTDTQYF.

This clone was picked up a small number of times. J is TRBJ1-5 and V is TRBV4-3; D possibly corresponds to TRBD1 (5 bases). The CDR3 is 15 amino acids. Trimming removed 0 bases from V and 5 bases from J, with 11 bases in between. CDR1 is LGHNA, CDR2 YSLEER, per germline. The CDR3 region is CASSQDGGSDQPQHF. CDR3 sequence (DNA): TGCGCCAGCAGCCAAGATGGGGGGTCTGATCAGCCCCAGCATTTT.

The chain carries TRBV13 and TRBJ2-3; no definite D call. V was shortened by 7 bases and J by 6 bases, with 14 bases between the two germline ends. This CDR3 is built from 13 residues. Germline loops: CDR1 PRHDT, CDR2 FYEKMQ (reference sequence). CDR3 bases: TGTGCCAGCATCGGAGCTAGGAAGGATACGCAGTATTTT. This gives the protein CASIGARKDTQYF.

V gene TRBV27 combines with J gene TRBJ2-3; D is unresolved. The germline V and J ends were trimmed by 8 bases and 2 bases, with 11 bases remaining between them. Germline V gene sequence: CDR1 MNHEY, CDR2 SMNVEV (reference sequence). The CDR3 length is 13 residues. The CDR3 DNA reads as TGTGCCAGCTTATCCGACAACACAGATACGCAGTATTTT. It encodes CASLSDNTDTQYF.

The genes are TRBV5-4 and TRBJ1-2, with 12 nucleotides matching TRBD1. The trim removed 0 bases at V and 4 bases at J, leaving 4 bases unmatched. Germline values: CDR1 SGHNT, CDR2 YYREEE (reference sequence). There are 16 residues in the CDR3. The CDR3: CASSLVGTGGAYGYTF. The CDR3 nucleotides read TGTGCCAGCAGCTTGGTGGGGACAGGGGGCGCCTATGGCTACACCTTC.

The chain employs TRBV7-9 and TRBJ1-1; 11 bases fit TRBD1. V trimming: 5 bases; J trimming: 7 bases; junction bases outside the gene matches: 12. CDR3 length: 16 amino acids. Looked up from germline, CDR1 is SEHNR and CDR2 is FQNEAQ (reference sequence). CDR3 loop: CASSPKDRGHWGEAFF. Written as DNA, the CDR3 is TGTGCCAGCAGCCCGAAGGACAGGGGGCACTGGGGTGAAGCTTTCTTT.

V usage is TRBV27 and J usage is TRBJ2-7; possibly TRBD2 for D (6 bases). The germline V gene has CDR1 MNHEY and CDR2 SMNVEV (reference sequence). Trimming took 3 bases from V and 7 from J, leaving 19 bases between them. This CDR3 has 15 amino acids. The CDR3 is CASSLVGGLGGEQYF. For the CDR3, the DNA is TGTGCCAGCAGTTTGGTCGGGGGATTGGGTGGGGAGCAGTACTTC.

This clone was observed once. This CDR3 reads CASSPTWTSGGAGETQYF. The CDR3 DNA reads as TGTGCCAGCAGCCCGACCTGGACTAGCGGGGGGGCTGGTGAGACCCAGTACTTC. The rearrangement uses TRBV21-1 and TRBJ2-5; the table's D call of TRBD2 was not tested on the DNA. TRBV21-1 is a recognized pseudogene. The CDR3 is 18 residues long.

This rearrangement joins TRBV5-1 to TRBJ2-7; 9 nucleotides line up with TRBD1. V shed 6 bases and J 7 bases; nucleotides not matched to a gene: 5. CDR3 length equals 12 residues. The germline V gene encodes CDR1 SGHRS and CDR2 YFSETQ. The CDR3 DNA reads as TGCGCCAGCATCGGACAGGGGAGTGAGCAGTACTTC. Encoded protein: CASIGQGSEQYF. Looking up the rest from reference TRBV5-1 and TRBJ2-7 gives the full variable domain: KAGVTQTPRYLIKTRGQQVTLSCSPISGHRSVSWYQQTPGQGLQFLFEYFSETQRNKGNFPGRFSGRQFSNSRSEMNVSTLELGDSALYLCASIGQGSEQYFGPGTRLTVT.

This chain uses TRBV15 with TRBJ2-2; tentative D call: TRBD2 (6 bases). Germline CDR1 and CDR2: LNHNV and YYDKDF (reference sequence). Trimming left V 7 bases short and J 7 bases short, with 16 bases between. The length of the CDR3 is 14 residues. The chain's CDR3 is CATTPWGVSGELFF. The CDR3 DNA is TGTGCCACCACGCCCTGGGGGGTAAGCGGGGAGCTGTTTTTT.

The CDR3 sequence: CASRKLAGGTDTQYF. Written as DNA, the CDR3 is TGTGCCAGCAGGAAACTAGCGGGCGGCACAGATACGCAGTATTTT. This chain connects TRBV2 to TRBJ2-3; 9 bases line up with TRBD2. Germline CDR1 is SNHLY and CDR2 is FYNNEI. The junction had 5 bases not matched to a gene; V was cut back by 6 bases and J by 1 base. This CDR3 has 15 residues.

The chain has TRBV7-2 and TRBJ2-7; 11 bases match TRBD2. V lost 5 bases and J lost 2; bases outside the gene matches: 5. The length of the CDR3 is 15 residues. Germline V gene sequence: CDR1 SGHTA, CDR2 FQGNSA. This CDR3 is CASSPRLAGTYEQYF. The CDR3, as DNA: TGTGCCAGCAGCCCCAGACTAGCGGGGACCTACGAGCAGTACTTC.

The chain couples TRBV14 to TRBJ1-2; the match to TRBD1 covers 10 bases. Germline trimming cut 1 base from V and 1 base from J; bases unmatched to any gene: 12. Germline V CDR1 and CDR2: SGHDN, FVKESK. This CDR3 contains 19 residues. The CDR3 region has the DNA TGTGCCAGCAGCCAAGCGACCCGACAGGGGGCGAATGATAACTATGGCTACACCTTC. Its translation: CASSQATRQGANDNYGYTF.

This clone was counted once. The chain couples TRBV9 to TRBJ2-7; 7 bases agree with TRBD1. Germline trimming cut 4 bases from V and 6 bases from J; bases unmatched to any gene: 7. This CDR3 contains 13 residues. Germline CDR1 and CDR2: SGDLS and YYNGEE. The CDR3, as DNA: TGTGCCAGCAGCACAGGGGCCCCTTCCGAGCAGTACTTC. This translates into CASSTGAPSEQYF.

V gene TRBV6-4 combines with J gene TRBJ2-1; D perhaps matches TRBD1 (6 bases). The CDR3 runs 15 residues. In germline, CDR1 is MRHNA, CDR2 SNTAGT. Trimming pared 4 bases from V and 8 bases from J, leaving 18 bases between. For the CDR3, the DNA is TGTGCCAGCAGTGCCCCAGGGGCCCGGTCCTATGAGCAGTTCTTC. It yields the protein CASSAPGARSYEQFF.

The V gene is TRBV9, the J gene TRBJ2-3; 9 nucleotides match TRBD2. This CDR3 is 16 amino acids long. In germline, CDR1 is SGDLS, CDR2 YYNGEE. Trimming took 3 bases from V and 3 from J; bases not matched to a gene: 8. CDR3 loop: CASSASAAGGTDTQYF. The CDR3 nucleotides are TGTGCCAGCAGCGCATCCGCCGCGGGGGGGACAGATACGCAGTATTTT.

This chain links TRBV6-5 with TRBJ1-3, with D tentatively TRBD1 (5 bases). Germline assignment: CDR1 MNHEY and CDR2 SVGAGI. V lost 10 bases, J lost 2 bases, and 9 bases lay in between. The CDR3 covers 12 residues. CDR3 in amino acids: CATGAPGNTIYF. The CDR3 bases are TGTGCCACTGGGGCTCCTGGAAACACCATATATTTT.

This chain connects TRBV4-3 to TRBJ1-6; tentatively, D is TRBD1 (6 bases). From germline, CDR1 is LGHNA and CDR2 YSLEER. The CDR3 loop spans 19 amino acids. V dropped 7 bases and J dropped 10 bases, with 32 bases sitting between them. For the CDR3, the DNA is TGCGCCAGCACAAATAGCCACCCCTCCTCTCTTGTGACAGGATCACCCCTCCACTTT. Translating gives CASTNSHPSSLVTGSPLHF.

This chain joins TRBV19 and TRBJ2-7; D gene uncertain. CDR3 size: 13 residues. Germline V gene data show CDR1 as LNHDA and CDR2 as SQIVND (reference sequence). V lost 3 bases and J lost 2, with 8 bases in between. As DNA, the CDR3 is TGTGCCAGTAGTATGAGTCCGGCCTACGAGCAGTACTTC. Translated, it gives CASSMSPAYEQYF.

The CDR3 DNA follows: TGCGCCAGCAGCCATCCTGGGACACAGCCCCAGCATTTT. It is translated as CASSHPGTQPQHF. The chain couples TRBV4-1 to TRBJ1-5, with a weak D call TRBD1 (6 bases). The CDR3 has 13 residues. Germline loops: CDR1 MGHRA, CDR2 YSYEKL. The ends were cut back, 3 bases at V and 7 bases at J, with 10 bases in the middle.

This clone was detected once. The chain is built from TRBV19 and TRBJ1-2, with 8 bases matching TRBD1. Trimming cost V 6 bases and J 8 bases; bases outside gene matches: 11. Germline lookup yields CDR1 LNHDA and CDR2 SQIVND (reference sequence). The CDR3 loop spans 14 amino acids. The DNA for the CDR3 is TGTGCCAGTAGCCCTGGCCAGGGGGCAGGAGGCTACACCTTC. Its protein is CASSPGQGAGGYTF.